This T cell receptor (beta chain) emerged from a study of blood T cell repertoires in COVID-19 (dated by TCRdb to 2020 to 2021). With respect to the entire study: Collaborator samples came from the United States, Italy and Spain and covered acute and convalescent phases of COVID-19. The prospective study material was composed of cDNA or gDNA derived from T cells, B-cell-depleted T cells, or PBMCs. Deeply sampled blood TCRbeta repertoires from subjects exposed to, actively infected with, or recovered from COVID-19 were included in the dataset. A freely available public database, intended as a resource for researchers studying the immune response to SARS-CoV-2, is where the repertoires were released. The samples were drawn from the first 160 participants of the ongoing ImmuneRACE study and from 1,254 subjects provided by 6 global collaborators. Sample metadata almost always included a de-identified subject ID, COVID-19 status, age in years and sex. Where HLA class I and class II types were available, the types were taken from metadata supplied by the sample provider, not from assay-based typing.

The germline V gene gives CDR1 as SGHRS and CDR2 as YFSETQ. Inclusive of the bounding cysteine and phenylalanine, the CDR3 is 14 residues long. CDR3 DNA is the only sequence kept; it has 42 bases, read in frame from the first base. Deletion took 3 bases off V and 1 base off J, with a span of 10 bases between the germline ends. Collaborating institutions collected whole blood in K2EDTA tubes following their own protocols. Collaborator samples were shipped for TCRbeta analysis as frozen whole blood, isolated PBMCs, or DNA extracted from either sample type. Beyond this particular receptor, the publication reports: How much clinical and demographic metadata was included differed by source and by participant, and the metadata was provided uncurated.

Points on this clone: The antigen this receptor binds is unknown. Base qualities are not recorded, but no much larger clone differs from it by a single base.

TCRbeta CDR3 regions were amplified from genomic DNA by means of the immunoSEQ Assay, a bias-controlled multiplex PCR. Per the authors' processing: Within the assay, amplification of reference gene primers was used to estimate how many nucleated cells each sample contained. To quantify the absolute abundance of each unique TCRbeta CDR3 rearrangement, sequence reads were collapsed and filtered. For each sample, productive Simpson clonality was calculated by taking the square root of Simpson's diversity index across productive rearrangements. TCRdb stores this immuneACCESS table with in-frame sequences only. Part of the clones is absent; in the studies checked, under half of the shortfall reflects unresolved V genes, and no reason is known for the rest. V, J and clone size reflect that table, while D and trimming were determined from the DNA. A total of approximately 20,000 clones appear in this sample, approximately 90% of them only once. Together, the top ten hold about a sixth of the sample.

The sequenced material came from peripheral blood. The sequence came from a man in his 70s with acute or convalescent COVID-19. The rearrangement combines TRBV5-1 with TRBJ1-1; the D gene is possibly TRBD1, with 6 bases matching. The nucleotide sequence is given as TGCGCCAGCAGCTCGACAGGCAGGAACACTGAAGCTTTCTTT. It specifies CASSSTGRNTEAFF.